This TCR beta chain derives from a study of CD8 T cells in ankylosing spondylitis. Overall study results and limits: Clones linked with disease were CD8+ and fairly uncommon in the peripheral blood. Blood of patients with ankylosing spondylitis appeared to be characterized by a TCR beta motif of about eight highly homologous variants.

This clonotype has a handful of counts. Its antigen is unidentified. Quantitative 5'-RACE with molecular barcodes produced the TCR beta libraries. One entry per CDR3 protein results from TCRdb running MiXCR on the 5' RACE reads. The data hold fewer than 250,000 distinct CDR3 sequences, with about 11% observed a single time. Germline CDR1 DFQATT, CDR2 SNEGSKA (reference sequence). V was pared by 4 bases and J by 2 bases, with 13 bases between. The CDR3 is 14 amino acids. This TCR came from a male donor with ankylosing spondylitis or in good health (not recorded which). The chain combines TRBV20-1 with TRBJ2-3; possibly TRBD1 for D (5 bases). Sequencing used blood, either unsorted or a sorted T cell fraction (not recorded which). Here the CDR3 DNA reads TGCAGTGCTACACCGGACACCCTCACAGATACGCAGTATTTT. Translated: CSATPDTLTDTQYF.